One and the same sample provided the 26 T cell receptor beta chains below, sequenced in a study of cytomegalovirus exposure and HLA in healthy donors. Data came from immunoSEQ multiplex PCR; TCRdb stores just in-frame clones and leaves some out. Among some 170,000 clones listed, approximately 89% were seen once. The specimen was PBMCs. Receptor source: a man aged 18 to 30 in good health and CMV-seropositive.

V is TRBV27 and J is TRBJ2-7; weak D call: TRBD2 (5 bases). The CDR3 has 16 residues. Germline CDR1 and CDR2: MNHEY and SMNVEV (reference sequence). V lost 0 bases to trimming and J lost 0 bases, with 12 bases between them. CDR3 protein: CASSLSPLTSSYEQYF. DNA for the CDR3: TGTGCCAGCAGTTTATCGCCACTCACTAGCTCCTACGAGCAGTACTTC.

The chain uses TRBV11-2 and TRBJ2-1, with 10 bases fitting TRBD2. The CDR3 contains 17 residues. Germline lookup yields CDR1 SGHAT and CDR2 FQNNGV. V shed 2 bases and J 7 bases; nucleotides not matched to a gene: 11. This CDR3 reads CASSLWGGSSGSNEQFF. The CDR3 DNA follows: TGTGCCAGCAGCTTATGGGGGGGGTCTAGCGGGAGTAATGAGCAGTTCTTC.

This sequence joins TRBV19 and TRBJ2-7, with TRBD1 identical over 7 bases. Germline V gene data show CDR1 as LNHDA and CDR2 as SQIVND (reference sequence). The CDR3 is made up of 14 amino acids. Trimming removed 5 bases from V and 5 bases from J; junction bases left unmatched: 9. The CDR3 nucleotides are TGTGCCAGTAGTTCATGGGCCGGACAGGACGAGCAGTACTTC. Translated: CASSSWAGQDEQYF.

The V gene is TRBV7-9, the J gene TRBJ1-2; 7 nucleotides align to TRBD1. CDR1 SEHNR and CDR2 FQNEAQ come from the germline V gene (reference sequence). The CDR3 totals 14 residues. V was clipped by 2 bases and J by 2 bases; unmatched bases: 2. The CDR3 bases are TGTGCCAGCAGCTTATTGGGACAGAACTATGGCTACACCTTC. The encoded protein is CASSLLGQNYGYTF.

CDR3 nucleotides: TGTGCCAGCGATGACAGGGGTCAGCCCCAGCATTTT. Protein product: CASDDRGQPQHF. The chain couples TRBV19 to TRBJ1-5; 8 bases map to TRBD1. J lost 6 bases, V lost 9 bases, and 4 bases had no gene match. The germline V gene has CDR1 LNHDA and CDR2 SQIVND (reference sequence). There are 12 residues in the CDR3.

The chain couples TRBV14 to TRBJ1-2; possible D gene TRBD1, 6 bases. Germline CDR1 and CDR2: SGHDN and FVKESK. This CDR3 has 14 residues. V dropped 1 base and J dropped 8 bases, with 14 bases sitting between them. The CDR3 DNA is TGTGCCAGCAGCCAAGCGACAGGAATACGCGGCTACACCTTC. Its translation is CASSQATGIRGYTF. Full variable domain (missing parts from reference TRBV14 and TRBJ1-2): EAGVTQFPSHSVIEKGQTVTLRCDPISGHDNLYWYRRVMGKEIKFLLHFVKESKQDESGMPNNRFLAERTGGTYSTLKVQPAELEDSGVYFCASSQATGIRGYTFGSGTRLTVV.

The chain carries TRBV7-3 and TRBJ2-5, with TRBD2 matching 7 bases. CDR1 SGHTA and CDR2 FQGTGA come from the germline V gene. V shed 6 bases, J shed 5 bases, and the junction held 12 bases outside the gene matches. This CDR3 has 15 amino acids. The CDR3 nucleotides read TGTGCCAGCAGAGAAGGACTAGTGGTCTCGGAGACCCAGTACTTC. This encodes CASREGLVVSETQYF.

The V call is TRBV28, the J call TRBJ1-2; D is perhaps TRBD1 (5 bases). The CDR3 loop spans 14 amino acids. Per the germline V gene, CDR1 is MDHEN and CDR2 is SYDVKM. Trimming removed 7 bases from V and 7 bases from J, with 19 bases in between. The CDR3: CASTWDGGPGGYTF. CDR3 nucleotide sequence: TGTGCCAGCACCTGGGACGGGGGACCAGGTGGCTACACCTTC.

The chain carries TRBV7-9 and TRBJ2-1, with D possibly TRBD1 on 5 matching bases. The germline V and J ends were trimmed by 5 bases and 2 bases, with 16 bases remaining between them. This CDR3 region has 16 residues. CDR1 and CDR2 from the germline V gene are SEHNR and FQNEAQ (reference sequence). CDR3 sequence reads: CASSLTPGFTYNEQFF. The CDR3 bases are TGTGCCAGCAGCCTCACCCCAGGGTTCACCTACAATGAGCAGTTCTTC.

The chain links TRBV7-9 to TRBJ1-4, with 8 bases identical to TRBD1. There are 16 residues in the CDR3. Germline V gene lookup returns CDR1 SEHNR and CDR2 FQNEAQ (reference sequence). The junction had 5 bases not matched to a gene; V was cut back by 5 bases and J by 0 bases. CDR3 protein: CASSGQGWSTNEKLFF. The CDR3 nucleotides are TGTGCCAGCAGCGGACAGGGTTGGTCAACTAATGAAAAACTGTTTTTT.

Remarks on this clone: The junction departs from germline at one end; a sequencing error may be responsible. V and J are TRBV7-7 and TRBJ2-7; D is possibly TRBD2 (6 bases). The CDR3 contains 15 residues. Germline V gene lookup returns CDR1 SSHAT and CDR2 FNYEAQ (reference sequence). CDR3: CASSPGVAPTYEQYF. The CDR3 coding sequence is TGTGCTAGCAGCCCGGGGGTAGCGCCTACCTACGAGCAGTACTTC.

The DNA for the CDR3 is TGTGCCAGCAGGAAGGGACTAGCCAGCACAGATACGCAGTATTTT. It yields the protein CASRKGLASTDTQYF. The chain is built from TRBV6-5 and TRBJ2-3, with 9 bases that match TRBD2. This CDR3 has 15 amino acids. The germline V gene has CDR1 MNHEY and CDR2 SVGAGI. Trimming took 6 bases from V and 0 from J; bases not matched to a gene: 4.

This chain uses TRBV28 with TRBJ1-5; TRBD1 matches at 7 bases. The CDR3 has 14 amino acids. Germline CDR1 MDHEN, CDR2 SYDVKM. The V segment lost 6 bases and the J segment 9 bases; nucleotides outside the gene matches: 11. As DNA, the CDR3 is TGTGCCAGCAGCAAAAGGGGGCAAATAGGGCCCCAGCATTTT. Amino acid sequence: CASSKRGQIGPQHF.

The chain couples TRBV19 to TRBJ2-7; 9 nucleotides line up with TRBD2. The length of the CDR3 is 15 residues. The J segment lost 3 bases and the V segment lost 1 base, leaving 4 bases of the junction unmatched. Germline V lookup: CDR1 LNHDA, CDR2 SQIVND (reference sequence). In DNA form, the CDR3 reads TGTGCCAGTAGTATAGCCCGGACTAGCGTCTACGAGCAGTACTTC. This sequence encodes CASSIARTSVYEQYF.

The V and J genes are TRBV7-2 and TRBJ1-3; no firm D call. V lost 4 bases to trimming and J lost 3 bases, with 7 bases between them. The CDR3 loop spans 13 amino acids. Germline lookup yields CDR1 SGHTA and CDR2 FQGNSA. CDR3 region: CASSYHSGNTIYF. In DNA, the CDR3 is TGTGCCAGCAGCTACCACAGTGGAAACACCATATATTTT.

This rearrangement joins TRBV14 to TRBJ2-3; D is unresolved. Germline V gene sequence: CDR1 SGHDN, CDR2 FVKESK. CDR3 length equals 14 residues. Trimming shortened V by 0 bases and J by 6 bases, and 10 bases separated the two germline ends. CDR3 sequence (DNA): TGTGCCAGCAGCCAAGATTGGGTGGGCGATACGCAGTATTTT. Encoded protein: CASSQDWVGDTQYF.

The gene calls are TRBV6-5 and TRBJ1-2; maybe TRBD1 (6 bases). The CDR3 contains 14 residues. V was cut by 6 bases and J by 6 bases, with 17 bases left in between. Germline loops: CDR1 MNHEY, CDR2 SVGAGI. The CDR3 spells CASRRLQGPNGYTF. For the CDR3, the DNA is TGTGCCAGCAGGCGCTTACAGGGCCCCAATGGCTACACCTTC.

This chain joins TRBV6-1 and TRBJ1-5; 9 positions match TRBD1. The CDR3 runs 15 residues. The J segment lost 7 bases and the V segment lost 7 bases, leaving 11 bases of the junction unmatched. Germline V lookup: CDR1 MNHNS, CDR2 SASEGT. Written as DNA, the CDR3 is TGTGCCAGCAACCCCGGGACAGGGATTTTGCAGCCCCAGCATTTT. Its translation is CASNPGTGILQPQHF.

This clone was seen only a few times. The rearrangement joins TRBV19 to TRBJ2-7, with 8 positions matching TRBD1. V shed 6 bases and J 2 bases; nucleotides not matched to a gene: 3. The germline V gene encodes CDR1 LNHDA and CDR2 SQIVND (reference sequence). This CDR3 contains 13 residues. CDR3 sequence reads: CASSRQGPYEQYF. CDR3 in DNA: TGTGCCAGTAGCCGACAGGGGCCCTACGAGCAGTACTTC. The full variable domain, in which reference TRBV19 and TRBJ2-7 provide the parts outside the CDR3, is DGGITQSPKYLFRKEGQNVTLSCEQNLNHDAMYWYRQDPGQGLRLIYYSQIVNDFQKGDIAEGYSVSREKKESFPLTVTSAQKNPTAFYLCASSRQGPYEQYFGPGTRLTVT.

The rearrangement joins TRBV6-5 to TRBJ1-1; D call uncertain. CDR3 size: 14 residues. Germline-derived CDR1 and CDR2 are MNHEY and SVGAGI. Trimming removed 2 bases at V and 0 bases at J, with 7 bases between. CDR3 coding DNA: TGTGCCAGCAGTTACCAGGAACTGAACACTGAAGCTTTCTTT. Protein: CASSYQELNTEAFF.

This chain links TRBV10-3 with TRBJ2-5; 8 bases match TRBD1. Germline assignment: CDR1 ENHRY and CDR2 SYGVKD. V was clipped by 8 bases and J by 4 bases; unmatched bases: 6. This CDR3 has 13 residues. In nucleotides, the CDR3 is TGTGCCATCGGGGGGACAGGTCGAGAGACCCAGTACTTC. It translates to CAIGGTGRETQYF.

This clone is a singleton in its sample. The gene calls are TRBV25-1 and TRBJ2-7, with 8 bases identical to TRBD2. Germline CDR1 reads MGHDK; CDR2 reads SYGVNS. The CDR3 loop spans 13 amino acids. Trimming took 4 bases from V and 4 from J; bases not matched to a gene: 3. CDR3 DNA sequence: TGTGCCAGCAGTGCAAGCGGGAGTTACGAGCAGTACTTC. Translation: CASSASGSYEQYF.

The genes are TRBV4-1 and TRBJ2-7; D remains ambiguous. This CDR3 is 16 amino acids long. The germline V gene encodes CDR1 MGHRA and CDR2 YSYEKL. Deletions cut 3 bases from V and 1 base from J, with 16 bases between. The CDR3 region is CASSHDPRRLSYEQYF. As DNA, the CDR3 is TGCGCCAGCAGCCACGACCCTAGAAGACTGTCCTACGAGCAGTACTTC.

This clone was counted once. The chain is built from TRBV28 and TRBJ2-7; D uncertain. The CDR3 length is 13 residues. The V end was cut by 2 bases, the J end by 2 bases, with 7 bases between. Per the germline V gene, CDR1 is MDHEN and CDR2 is SYDVKM. This CDR3 reads CASSLTSAYEQYF. The CDR3 DNA reads TGTGCCAGCAGTTTAACGAGTGCCTACGAGCAGTACTTC.

The V gene is TRBV25-1, the J gene TRBJ2-3; the match to TRBD1 covers 8 bases. CDR1 MGHDK and CDR2 SYGVNS come from the germline V gene. The ends lost 2 bases at V and 4 bases at J; junction bases unmatched: 2. The CDR3 runs 14 residues. CDR3 bases: TGTGCCAGCAGTGAAGAGACAGGGGCAGATACGCAGTATTTT. It translates to CASSEETGADTQYF.

Concerning this clone: Additional DNA sequences in this sample encode the identical CDR3. The chain employs TRBV5-1 and TRBJ2-7; 8 bases map to TRBD1. There are 13 residues in the CDR3. Per the germline V gene, CDR1 is SGHRS and CDR2 is YFSETQ. The V and J ends lost 5 bases and 3 bases, in that order; junction bases with no gene match: 4. Here the CDR3 reads CASSLDRGYEQYF. The CDR3, as DNA: TGCGCCAGCAGTCTTGACAGGGGCTACGAGCAGTACTTC.